The 22 T cell receptor beta chains presented below share a single source sample, sequenced in a study of control samples from healthy donors and cancer patients. Produced via immunoSEQ multiplex PCR; TCRdb's table is partial and in-frame only. The top ten clones hold under 0.7% of a sample with 100,000 to 150,000 clones, approximately 92% of them seen once. Sample: PBMCs. The receptors originated from a man older than 75 with head and neck cancer.

The chain is built from TRBV4-1 and TRBJ1-1; tentative D call: TRBD1 (5 bases). V lost 4 bases, J lost 4 bases, and 16 bases lay in between. The CDR3 spans 15 residues. Germline CDR1 reads MGHRA; CDR2 reads YSYEKL. CDR3 sequence: CASSRYGGEGTEAFF. In DNA, the CDR3 is TGCGCCAGCAGCCGGTATGGAGGGGAGGGCACTGAAGCTTTCTTT.

The rearrangement links TRBV19 to TRBJ2-5; D may be TRBD2 (6 bases). The germline gives CDR1 LNHDA, CDR2 SQIVND (reference sequence). This CDR3 comprises 13 residues. Trimming shortened V by 3 bases and J by 5 bases, and 10 bases separated the two germline ends. CDR3 in DNA: TGTGCCAGTAGTATCTCCGCGGGGGAGACCCAGTACTTC. This sequence encodes CASSISAGETQYF.

The V call is TRBV18, the J call TRBJ1-1; D uncertain. CDR1 is KGHSH, CDR2 LQKENI, per germline. V shed 1 base and J shed 5 bases, with 14 bases lying between them. This CDR3 has 15 residues. CDR3: CASSPQEGGSTEAFF. The CDR3 nucleotides are TGTGCCAGCTCACCACAAGAGGGTGGGTCGACTGAAGCTTTCTTT.

The chain carries TRBV27 and TRBJ1-6; D unclear. V gave up 4 bases and J gave up 2 bases, with 6 bases separating them. The germline gives CDR1 MNHEY, CDR2 SMNVEV (reference sequence). The CDR3 sequence is 14 residues long. The CDR3 sequence: CASSYQPYNSPLHF. CDR3 DNA: TGTGCCAGCAGTTATCAGCCCTATAATTCACCCCTCCACTTT.

The chain combines TRBV12-3 or TRBV12-4 with TRBJ2-5; D possibly corresponds to TRBD1 (5 bases). The CDR3 is made up of 13 amino acids. The V end was cut by 5 bases, the J end by 5 bases, with 12 bases between. CDR3 coding DNA: TGTGCCAGCAGTATAAGACAGCAGGAGACCCAGTACTTC. Translating gives CASSIRQQETQYF.

V is TRBV7-9 and J is TRBJ2-5, with 8 bases matching TRBD2. J gave up 1 base and V 3 bases, and 4 bases lay outside the gene matches. The CDR3 covers 15 residues. Germline V CDR1 and CDR2: SEHNR, FQNEAQ (reference sequence). In DNA, the CDR3 is TGTGCCAGCAGCTTGGCGGGGGGCTCCCAAGAGACCCAGTACTTC. This sequence encodes CASSLAGGSQETQYF.

This clone was counted once. The V call is TRBV7-9, the J call TRBJ2-3; TRBD2 aligns across 9 bases. The CDR3 sequence is 15 residues long. The ends lost 1 base at V and 3 bases at J; junction bases unmatched: 2. Looked up from germline, CDR1 is SEHNR and CDR2 is FQNEAQ (reference sequence). The CDR3 region has the DNA TGTGCCAGCAGCTTAGAGAGCGGGAGGACAGATACGCAGTATTTT. Encoded protein: CASSLESGRTDTQYF.

The chain couples TRBV7-2 to TRBJ2-2; 13 bases align to TRBD2. The CDR3 runs to 17 residues. V lost 5 bases, J lost 8 bases, and 11 bases stayed unmatched. CDR1 SGHTA and CDR2 FQGNSA come from the germline V gene. CDR3 loop: CASSPPGLAGLGGELFF. The CDR3 DNA follows: TGTGCCAGCAGCCCACCGGGACTAGCGGGGCTTGGTGGGGAGCTGTTTTTT.

In its sample, this clone was seen a few times. The V call is TRBV4-1, the J call TRBJ2-7; no firm D call. Germline assignment: CDR1 MGHRA and CDR2 YSYEKL. The CDR3 contains 15 residues. Between the trimmed V and J ends, which lost 1 base and 2 bases, there was a span of 12 bases. The CDR3 sequence is CASSQGPSVTYEQYF. CDR3 DNA sequence: TGCGCCAGCAGCCAAGGCCCCTCTGTTACCTACGAGCAGTACTTC.

V gene TRBV14 combines with J gene TRBJ2-3, with 7 positions matching TRBD2. V lost 1 base, J lost 6 bases, and 4 bases stayed unmatched. This CDR3 is built from 14 residues. CDR1 is SGHDN and CDR2 is FVKESK in the germline V gene. The CDR3 sequence: CASSQVGEGDTQYF. The DNA of the CDR3 is TGTGCCAGCAGCCAAGTGGGGGAGGGGGATACGCAGTATTTT.

The CDR3 loop reads CATSRDSGDGYTF. The CDR3 DNA reads as TGTGCCACCAGCAGAGATTCCGGGGATGGCTACACCTTC. This rearrangement joins TRBV15 to TRBJ1-2; D is uncertain. This CDR3 has 13 amino acids. CDR1 and CDR2 from the germline V gene are LNHNV and YYDKDF (reference sequence). V was clipped by 0 bases and J by 6 bases, with 8 bases between them.

The rearrangement joins TRBV30 to TRBJ1-2; D remains unclear. CDR1 is GTSNPN, CDR2 SVGIG, per germline (reference sequence). V was clipped by 2 bases and J by 7 bases, with 14 bases between them. This CDR3 spans 13 amino acids. The CDR3 loop is CAWSSGLEGGYTF. In DNA, the CDR3 is TGTGCCTGGAGTTCGGGTCTCGAGGGTGGCTACACCTTC.

The count of this clone is one. V is TRBV11-2 and J is TRBJ1-5; D is perhaps TRBD1 (5 bases). The CDR3 consists of 13 residues. V lost 2 bases, J lost 6 bases, and 8 bases lay in between. Germline CDR1 reads SGHAT; CDR2 reads FQNNGV. CDR3 sequence: CASSLQGVQPQHF. Here the CDR3 DNA reads TGTGCCAGCAGCTTACAGGGAGTTCAGCCCCAGCATTTT.

The chain recombines TRBV6-5 with TRBJ2-7; no reliable D call. The V gene lost 7 bases and the J gene lost 0 bases, with 1 base spanning the gap. Germline V gene lookup returns CDR1 MNHEY and CDR2 SVGAGI. CDR3 length: 10 residues. DNA for the CDR3: TGTGCCAGCACCTCCTACGAGCAGTACTTC. Amino acid sequence: CASTSYEQYF.

The J gene is TRBJ1-3, the V gene TRBV9, with TRBD1 identical over 11 bases. Germline V gives CDR1 SGDLS, CDR2 YYNGEE. The CDR3 has 18 residues. Trimming at V came to 3 bases and at J to 0 bases, leaving 8 bases not matched to a gene. DNA of the CDR3: TGTGCCAGCAGCGAGGGGGGACAGGGGGTCCTCTCTGGAAACACCATATATTTT. This codes for CASSEGGQGVLSGNTIYF. The full variable domain, rest sourced from reference TRBV9 and TRBJ1-3, is DSGVTQTPKHLITATGQRVTLRCSPRSGDLSVYWYQQSLDQGLQFLIQYYNGEERAKGNILERFSAQQFPDLHSELNLSSLELGDSALYFCASSEGGQGVLSGNTIYFGEGSWLTVV.

The chain recombines TRBV6-5 with TRBJ1-2, with D uncertain. V was cut by 0 bases and J by 3 bases, with 8 bases left in between. Germline V lookup: CDR1 MNHEY, CDR2 SVGAGI. This CDR3 has 14 amino acids. This CDR3 reads CASSYSPGYYGYTF. Here the CDR3 DNA reads TGTGCCAGCAGTTACTCACCCGGGTACTATGGCTACACCTTC.

The gene calls are TRBV13 and TRBJ1-1; no clear D. The germline gives CDR1 PRHDT, CDR2 FYEKMQ (reference sequence). The length of the CDR3 is 13 residues. Trimming cost V 3 bases and J 1 base, with 6 bases left between them. Here the CDR3 reads CASSFFGNTEAFF. CDR3 bases: TGTGCCAGCAGCTTTTTTGGGAACACTGAAGCTTTCTTT.

The chain has TRBV6-2 or TRBV6-3 and TRBJ1-2; D uncertain. The CDR3 consists of 14 residues. Germline CDR1 reads MNHEY; CDR2 reads SVGEGT. V lost 6 bases, J lost 7 bases, and 18 bases lay in between. CDR3 residues: CASSLSKAYSGYTF. CDR3 DNA sequence: TGTGCCAGCAGCCTCTCAAAAGCCTATTCTGGCTACACCTTC.

The V and J genes are TRBV29-1 and TRBJ2-5; TRBD1 aligns across 7 bases. The germline gives CDR1 SQVTM, CDR2 ANQGSEA. The CDR3 is 14 residues long. The trim removed 7 bases at V and 4 bases at J, leaving 12 bases unmatched. CDR3 amino acids: CSATGQSGPETQYF. CDR3 coding DNA: TGCAGCGCGACAGGGCAGTCTGGCCCAGAGACCCAGTACTTC.

The chain has TRBV5-1 and TRBJ1-2; D is ambiguous. The length of the CDR3 is 13 residues. The germline gives CDR1 SGHRS, CDR2 YFSETQ. The V end lost 0 bases, the J end lost 2 bases, and 5 bases lay between the germline ends. CDR3 amino acids: CASSLEGNYGYTF. The CDR3 nucleotides read TGCGCCAGCAGCTTGGAAGGAAACTATGGCTACACCTTC.

The chain is built from TRBV7-2 and TRBJ2-7, with D possibly called TRBD1 or TRBD2 (5 bases each). The CDR3 runs to 15 residues. Germline-derived CDR1 and CDR2 are SGHTA and FQGNSA. The V gene lost 3 bases and the J gene lost 0 bases, with 12 bases spanning the gap. The CDR3 spells CASSFPPGSSYEQYF. The CDR3 DNA follows: TGTGCCAGCAGCTTCCCGCCAGGGAGCTCCTACGAGCAGTACTTC.

V is TRBV16 and J is TRBJ1-2, with D hard to call. Germline V lookup: CDR1 KGHSY, CDR2 FQNENV. V lost 10 bases and J 6 bases, leaving 12 bases between the germline ends. The CDR3 covers 11 residues. The CDR3 region is CANPPSDGYTF. CDR3 DNA: TGTGCCAACCCACCTTCGGATGGCTACACCTTC.